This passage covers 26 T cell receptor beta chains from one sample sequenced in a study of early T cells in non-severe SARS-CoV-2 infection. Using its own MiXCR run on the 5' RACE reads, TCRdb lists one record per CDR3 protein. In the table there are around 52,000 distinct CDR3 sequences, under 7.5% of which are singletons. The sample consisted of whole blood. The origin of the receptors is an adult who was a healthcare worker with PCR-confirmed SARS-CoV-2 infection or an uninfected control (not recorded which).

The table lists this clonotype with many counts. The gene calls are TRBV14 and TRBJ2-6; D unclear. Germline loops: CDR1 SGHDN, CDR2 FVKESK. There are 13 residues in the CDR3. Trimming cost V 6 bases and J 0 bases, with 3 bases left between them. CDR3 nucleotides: TGTGCCAGCAGAGACTCTGGGGCCAACGTCCTGACTTTC. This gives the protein CASRDSGANVLTF.

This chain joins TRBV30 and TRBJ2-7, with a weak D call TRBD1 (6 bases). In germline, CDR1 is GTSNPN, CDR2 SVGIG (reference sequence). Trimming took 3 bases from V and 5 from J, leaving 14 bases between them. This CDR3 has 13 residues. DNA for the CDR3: TGTGCCTGGAGGTTGAGGGGGATCGACGAGCAGTACGTC. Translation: CAWRLRGIDEQYV.

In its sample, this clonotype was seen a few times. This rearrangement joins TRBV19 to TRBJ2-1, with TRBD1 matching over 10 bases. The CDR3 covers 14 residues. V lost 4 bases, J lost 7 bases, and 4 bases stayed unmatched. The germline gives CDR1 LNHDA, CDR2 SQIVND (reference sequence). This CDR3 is CASSKRQGANEQFF. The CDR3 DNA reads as TGTGCCAGTAGTAAGCGACAGGGGGCGAATGAGCAGTTCTTC.

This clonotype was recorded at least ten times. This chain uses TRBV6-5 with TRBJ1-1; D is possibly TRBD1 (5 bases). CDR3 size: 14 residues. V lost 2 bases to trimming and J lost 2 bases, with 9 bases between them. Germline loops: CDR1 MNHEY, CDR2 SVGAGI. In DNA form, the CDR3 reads TGTGCCAGCAGTTACATGGGGGGTAACACTGAAGCTTTCTTT. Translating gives CASSYMGGNTEAFF.

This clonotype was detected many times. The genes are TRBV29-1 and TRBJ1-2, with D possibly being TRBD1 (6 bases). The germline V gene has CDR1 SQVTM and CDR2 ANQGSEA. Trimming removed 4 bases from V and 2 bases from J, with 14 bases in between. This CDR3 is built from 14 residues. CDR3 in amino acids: CSVAYPGGNYGYTF. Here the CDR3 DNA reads TGCAGCGTTGCGTACCCTGGGGGCAACTATGGCTACACCTTC.

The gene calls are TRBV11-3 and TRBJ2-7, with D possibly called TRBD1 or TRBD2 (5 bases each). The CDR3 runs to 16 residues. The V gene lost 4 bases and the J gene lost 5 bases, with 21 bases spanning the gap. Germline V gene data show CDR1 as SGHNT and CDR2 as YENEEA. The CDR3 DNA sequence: TGTGCCAGCAGCTCGCTAGGGACGGAAAGGGTCCACGAGCAGTACTTC. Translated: CASSSLGTERVHEQYF.

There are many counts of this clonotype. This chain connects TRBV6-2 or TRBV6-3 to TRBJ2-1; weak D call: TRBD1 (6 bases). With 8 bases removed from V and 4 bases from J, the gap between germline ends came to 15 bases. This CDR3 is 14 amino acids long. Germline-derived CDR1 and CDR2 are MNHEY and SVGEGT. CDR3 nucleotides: TGTGCCAGCTGCAGGGGACCGGAATACAATGAGCAGTTCTTC. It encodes CASCRGPEYNEQFF.

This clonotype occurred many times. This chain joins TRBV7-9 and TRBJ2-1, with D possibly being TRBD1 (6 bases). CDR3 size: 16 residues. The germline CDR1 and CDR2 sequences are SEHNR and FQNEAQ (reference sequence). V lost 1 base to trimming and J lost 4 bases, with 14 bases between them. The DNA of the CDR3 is TGTGCCAGCAGCTTAGGTCTGGGGGCCGGGTACAATGAGCAGTTCTTC. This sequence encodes CASSLGLGAGYNEQFF.

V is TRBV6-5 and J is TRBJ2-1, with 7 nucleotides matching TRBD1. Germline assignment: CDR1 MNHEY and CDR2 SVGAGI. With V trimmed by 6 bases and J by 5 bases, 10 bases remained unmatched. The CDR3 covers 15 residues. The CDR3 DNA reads TGTGCCAGCAGGACTGACAGGGCTAAGAACAATGAGCAGTTCTTC. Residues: CASRTDRAKNNEQFF.

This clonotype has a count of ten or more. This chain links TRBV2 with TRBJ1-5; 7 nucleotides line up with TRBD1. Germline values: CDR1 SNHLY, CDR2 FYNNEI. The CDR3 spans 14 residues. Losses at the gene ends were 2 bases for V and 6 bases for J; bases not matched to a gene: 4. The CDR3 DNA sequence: TGTGCCAGCAGTGAACTCACAGGGGCTCAGCCCCAGCATTTT. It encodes CASSELTGAQPQHF. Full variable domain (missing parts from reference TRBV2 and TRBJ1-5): EPEVTQTPSHQVTQMGQEVILRCVPISNHLYFYWYRQILGQKVEFLVSFYNNEISEKSEIFDDQFSVERPDGSNFTLKIRSTKLEDSAMYFCASSELTGAQPQHFGDGTRLSIL.

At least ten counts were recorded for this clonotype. CDR3 in amino acids: CASSADAAKNIQYF. In nucleotides, the CDR3 is TGTGCCAGTAGCGCCGATGCGGCCAAAAACATTCAGTACTTC. The V gene is TRBV19, the J gene TRBJ2-4, with D unclear. Germline-derived CDR1 and CDR2 are LNHDA and SQIVND (reference sequence). This CDR3 region has 14 residues. The V end was cut by 6 bases, the J end by 1 base, with 10 bases between.

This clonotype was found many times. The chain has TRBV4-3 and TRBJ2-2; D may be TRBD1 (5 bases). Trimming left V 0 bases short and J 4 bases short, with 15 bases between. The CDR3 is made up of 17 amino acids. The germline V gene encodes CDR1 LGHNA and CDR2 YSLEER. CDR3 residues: CASSQEDLRASTGELFF. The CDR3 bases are TGCGCCAGCAGCCAAGAGGATCTCAGGGCGAGCACCGGGGAGCTGTTTTTT.

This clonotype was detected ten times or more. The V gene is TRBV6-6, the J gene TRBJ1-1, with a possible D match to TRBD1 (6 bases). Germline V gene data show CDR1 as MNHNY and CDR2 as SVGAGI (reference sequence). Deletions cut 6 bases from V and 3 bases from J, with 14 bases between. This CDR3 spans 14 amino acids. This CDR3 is CASSHRAGHTEAFF. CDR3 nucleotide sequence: TGTGCCAGCAGCCACAGGGCCGGGCACACTGAAGCTTTCTTT.

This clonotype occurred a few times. CDR3 sequence reads: CASSQDIPEQFF. In DNA, the CDR3 is TGTGCCAGCAGTCAGGACATCCCTGAGCAGTTCTTC. The J gene is TRBJ2-1, the V gene TRBV6-6; tentative D call: TRBD1 (5 bases). V lost 5 bases and J 9 bases, leaving 11 bases between the germline ends. Germline V gene lookup returns CDR1 MNHNY and CDR2 SVGAGI (reference sequence). The CDR3 loop spans 12 amino acids.

CDR3 region: CASSLQVQNTEAFF. CDR3 bases: TGTGCCAGCTCACTACAGGTACAGAACACTGAAGCTTTCTTT. V usage is TRBV18 and J usage is TRBJ1-1, with D possibly TRBD1 on 5 matching bases. V was trimmed by 4 bases and J by 1 base, leaving 10 bases between them. Germline V gene sequence: CDR1 KGHSH, CDR2 LQKENI. The CDR3 runs 14 residues. Drawing the rest from reference TRBV18 and TRBJ1-1, the complete variable domain is NAGVMQNPRHLVRRRGQEARLRCSPMKGHSHVYWYRQLPEEGLKFMVYLQKENIIDESGMPKERFSAEFPKEGPSILRIQQVVRGDSAAYFCASSLQVQNTEAFFGQGTRLTVV.

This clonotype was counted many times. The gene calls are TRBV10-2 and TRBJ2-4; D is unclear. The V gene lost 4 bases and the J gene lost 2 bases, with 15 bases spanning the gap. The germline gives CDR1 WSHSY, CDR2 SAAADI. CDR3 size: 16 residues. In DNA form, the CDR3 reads TGCGCCAGCAGTGGATTGGGGTTTGGGACCAAAAACATTCAGTACTTC. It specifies CASSGLGFGTKNIQYF.

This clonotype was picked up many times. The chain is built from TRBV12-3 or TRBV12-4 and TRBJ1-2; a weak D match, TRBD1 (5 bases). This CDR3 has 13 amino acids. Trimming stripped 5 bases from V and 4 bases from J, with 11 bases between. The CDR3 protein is CASSEGTGYGYTF. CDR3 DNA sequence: TGTGCCAGCAGTGAGGGGACGGGCTATGGCTACACCTTC.

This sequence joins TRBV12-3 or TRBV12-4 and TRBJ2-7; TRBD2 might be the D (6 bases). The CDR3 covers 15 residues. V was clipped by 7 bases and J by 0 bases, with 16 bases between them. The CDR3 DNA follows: TGTGCCAGCACCCTCGGGGGAGGTTCCTCCTACGAGCAGTACTTC. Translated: CASTLGGGSSYEQYF.

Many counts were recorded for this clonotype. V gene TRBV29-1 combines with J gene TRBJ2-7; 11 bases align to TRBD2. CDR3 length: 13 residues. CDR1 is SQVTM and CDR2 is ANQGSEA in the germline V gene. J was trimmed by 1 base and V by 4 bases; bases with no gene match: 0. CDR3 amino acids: CSVGTSGSYEQYF. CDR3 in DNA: TGCAGCGTTGGGACTAGCGGGTCCTACGAGCAGTACTTC.

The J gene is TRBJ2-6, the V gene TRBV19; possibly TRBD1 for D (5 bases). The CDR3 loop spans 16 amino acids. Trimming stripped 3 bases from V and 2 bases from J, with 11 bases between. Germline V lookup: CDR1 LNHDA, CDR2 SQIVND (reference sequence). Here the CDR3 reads CASSIREETGANVLTF. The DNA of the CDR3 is TGTGCCAGTAGTATCAGGGAAGAGACTGGGGCCAACGTCCTGACTTTC.

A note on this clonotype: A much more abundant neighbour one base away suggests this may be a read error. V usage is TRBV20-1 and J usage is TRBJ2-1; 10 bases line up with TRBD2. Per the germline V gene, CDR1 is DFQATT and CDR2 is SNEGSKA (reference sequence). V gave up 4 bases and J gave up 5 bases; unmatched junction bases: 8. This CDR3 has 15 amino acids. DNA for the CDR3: TGCAGTGCTAAGATACTAGCGGGGAGACACAATGAGCAGTTCTTC. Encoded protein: CSAKILAGRHNEQFF.

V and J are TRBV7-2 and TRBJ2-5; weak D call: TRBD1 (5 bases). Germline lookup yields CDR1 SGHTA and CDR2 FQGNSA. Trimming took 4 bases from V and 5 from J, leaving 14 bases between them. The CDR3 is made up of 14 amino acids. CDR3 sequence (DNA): TGTGCCAGCAGCTCGACAGTGATGGGGGAGACCCAGTACTTC. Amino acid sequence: CASSSTVMGETQYF.

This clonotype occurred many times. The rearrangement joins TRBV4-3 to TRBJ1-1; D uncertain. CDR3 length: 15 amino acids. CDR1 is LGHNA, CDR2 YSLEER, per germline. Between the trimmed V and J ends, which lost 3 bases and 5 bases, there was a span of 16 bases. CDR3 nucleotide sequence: TGCGCCAGCAGCCAGGCGTGGGGATTAAGTACTGAAGCTTTCTTT. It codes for CASSQAWGLSTEAFF.

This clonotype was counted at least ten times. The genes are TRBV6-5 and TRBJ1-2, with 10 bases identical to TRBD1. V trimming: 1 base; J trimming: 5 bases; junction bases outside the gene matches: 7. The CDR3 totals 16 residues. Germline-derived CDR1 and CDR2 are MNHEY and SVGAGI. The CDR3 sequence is CASSYLRTGGSYGYTF. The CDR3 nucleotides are TGTGCCAGCAGTTACTTACGGACAGGGGGGAGTTATGGCTACACCTTC.

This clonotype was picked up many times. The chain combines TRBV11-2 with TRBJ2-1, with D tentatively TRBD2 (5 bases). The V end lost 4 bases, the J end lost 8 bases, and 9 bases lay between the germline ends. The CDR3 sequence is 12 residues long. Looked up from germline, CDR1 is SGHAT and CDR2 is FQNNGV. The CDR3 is CASSSGLHEQFF. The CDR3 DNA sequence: TGTGCCAGCAGCTCGGGGTTACATGAGCAGTTCTTC. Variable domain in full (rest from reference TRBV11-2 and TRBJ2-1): EAGVAQSPRYKIIEKRQSVAFWCNPISGHATLYWYQQILGQGPKLLIQFQNNGVVDDSQLPKDRFSAERLKGVDSTLKIQPAKLEDSAVYLCASSSGLHEQFFGPGTRLTVL.

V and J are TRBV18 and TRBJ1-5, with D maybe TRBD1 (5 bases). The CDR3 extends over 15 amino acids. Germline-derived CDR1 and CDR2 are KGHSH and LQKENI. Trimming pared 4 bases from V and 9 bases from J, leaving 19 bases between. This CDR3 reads CASSRSLGDNAPQHF. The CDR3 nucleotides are TGTGCCAGCTCACGATCATTGGGGGATAATGCGCCCCAGCATTTT. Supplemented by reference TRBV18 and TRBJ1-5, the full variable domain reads NAGVMQNPRHLVRRRGQEARLRCSPMKGHSHVYWYRQLPEEGLKFMVYLQKENIIDESGMPKERFSAEFPKEGPSILRIQQVVRGDSAAYFCASSRSLGDNAPQHFGDGTRLSIL.